The 8 T cell receptor beta chains reported below all come from one sample, sequenced in a study of shared clonotypes between healthy human individuals. The method was immunoSEQ multiplex PCR; TCRdb's version includes in-frame clones alone and lacks a portion of them. The data hold more than 2,000,000 clones, with approximately 94% observed a single time. Sequencing used naive CD4+ T cells sorted from blood. The subset: CD45RA+ positively selected. The receptors stem from a man aged 18 to 29 in good health.

CDR3 loop: CASGPGKGMSEQYF. The CDR3 nucleotides are TGTGCTAGTGGTCCCGGTAAGGGCATGAGCGAGCAGTACTTC. The chain employs TRBV12-5 and TRBJ2-7; D not certain. The germline V and J ends were trimmed by 5 bases and 6 bases, with 17 bases remaining between them. The CDR3 totals 14 residues. Germline CDR1 LGHNT, CDR2 FRNRAP.

The chain uses TRBV25-1 and TRBJ2-1, with 7 bases fitting TRBD2. This CDR3 spans 12 amino acids. CDR1 and CDR2 (germline): MGHDK, SYGVNS. J gave up 13 bases and V 4 bases, and 7 bases lay outside the gene matches. The CDR3 bases are TGTGCCAGCAGTGGATCTAGCGGAGGTCAGTTCTTC. Translated: CASSGSSGGQFF.

This chain uses TRBV19 with TRBJ2-6, with D possibly being TRBD2 (7 bases). The CDR3 is 17 amino acids. Germline CDR1 LNHDA, CDR2 SQIVND (reference sequence). V was pared by 4 bases and J by 0 bases, with 13 bases between. The CDR3 DNA reads as TGTGCCAGTAGTAGACGGGGGGCGGTCTCTGGGGCCAACGTCCTGACTTTC. This sequence encodes CASSRRGAVSGANVLTF.

V is TRBV7-9 and J is TRBJ1-5; D gene ambiguous. The germline V gene has CDR1 SEHNR and CDR2 FQNEAQ (reference sequence). Between the trimmed V and J ends, which lost 1 base and 15 bases, there was a span of 16 bases. The CDR3 extends over 13 amino acids. The chain's CDR3 is CASSLEPALTLHF. The CDR3 coding sequence is TGTGCCAGCAGCTTAGAACCAGCCTTGACCTTGCATTTT.

V and J are TRBV2 and TRBJ2-1; D remains unclear. Germline assignment: CDR1 SNHLY and CDR2 FYNNEI. The CDR3 is 13 residues long. Trimming shortened V by 7 bases and J by 7 bases, and 14 bases separated the two germline ends. CDR3 DNA sequence: TGTGCCAGCACCTCGGACCGTAATAATGAGCAGTTCTTC. Its protein is CASTSDRNNEQFF.

The chain links TRBV28 to TRBJ1-4, with 8 bases lining up with TRBD1. Germline loops: CDR1 MDHEN, CDR2 SYDVKM. The V and J ends lost 6 bases and 5 bases, in that order; junction bases with no gene match: 8. CDR3 length: 15 residues. CDR3 amino acids: CASSRAGTGNEKLFF. In nucleotides, the CDR3 is TGTGCCAGCAGCCGTGCCGGGACAGGAAATGAAAAACTGTTTTTT.

V is TRBV5-1 and J is TRBJ2-2, with TRBD1 as a possible D gene (6 bases). Trimming took 1 base from V and 5 from J, leaving 12 bases between them. CDR3 length: 15 amino acids. The germline V gene encodes CDR1 SGHRS and CDR2 YFSETQ. CDR3 nucleotides: TGCGCCAGCAGCTTGATAACAGGGCGAACCGGGGAGCTGTTTTTT. This encodes CASSLITGRTGELFF.

The chain joins TRBV7-9 to TRBJ1-1; possible D gene TRBD1, 5 bases. V was pared by 4 bases and J by 0 bases, with 6 bases between. Germline values: CDR1 SEHNR, CDR2 FQNEAQ (reference sequence). The CDR3 totals 13 residues. Here the CDR3 reads CASSSTVNTEAFF. Written as DNA, the CDR3 is TGTGCCAGCAGCTCGACAGTGAACACTGAAGCTTTCTTT. The full variable domain, its missing parts supplied by reference TRBV7-9 and TRBJ1-1, is DTGVSQNPRHKITKRGQNVTFRCDPISEHNRLYWYRQTLGQGPEFLTYFQNEAQLEKSRLLSDRFSAERPKGSFSTLEIQRTEQGDSAMYLCASSSTVNTEAFFGQGTRLTVV.